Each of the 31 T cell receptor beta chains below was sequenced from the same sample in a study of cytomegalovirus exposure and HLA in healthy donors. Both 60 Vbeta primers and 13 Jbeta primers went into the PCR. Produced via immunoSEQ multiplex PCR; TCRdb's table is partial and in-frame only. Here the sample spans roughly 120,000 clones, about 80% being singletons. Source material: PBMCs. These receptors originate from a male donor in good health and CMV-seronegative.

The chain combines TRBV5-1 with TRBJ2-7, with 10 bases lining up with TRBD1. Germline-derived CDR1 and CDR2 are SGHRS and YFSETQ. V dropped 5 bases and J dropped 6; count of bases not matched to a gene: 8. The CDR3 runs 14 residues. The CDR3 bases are TGCGCCAGCAGTGAAAGGGACAGGGGTCGCGAGCAGTACTTC. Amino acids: CASSERDRGREQYF.

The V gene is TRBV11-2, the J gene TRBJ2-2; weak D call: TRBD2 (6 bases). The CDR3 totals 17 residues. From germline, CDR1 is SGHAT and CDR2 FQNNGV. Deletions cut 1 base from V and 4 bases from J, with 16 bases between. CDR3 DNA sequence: TGTGCCAGCAGCTTAGGGGGCGGGATTTCGGGCACCGGGGAGCTGTTTTTT. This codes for CASSLGGGISGTGELFF.

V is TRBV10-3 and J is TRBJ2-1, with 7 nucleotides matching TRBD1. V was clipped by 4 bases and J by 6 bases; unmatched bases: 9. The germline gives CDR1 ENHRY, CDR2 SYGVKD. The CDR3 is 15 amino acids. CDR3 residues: CAISGGRGPGNEQFF. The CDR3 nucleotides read TGTGCCATCAGTGGGGGAAGGGGGCCAGGCAATGAGCAGTTCTTC.

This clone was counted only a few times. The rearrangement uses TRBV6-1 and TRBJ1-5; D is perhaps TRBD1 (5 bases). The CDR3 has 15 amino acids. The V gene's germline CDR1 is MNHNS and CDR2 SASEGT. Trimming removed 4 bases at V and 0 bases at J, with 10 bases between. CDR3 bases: TGTGCCAGCAGTGTGCGGGACTATAGCAATCAGCCCCAGCATTTT. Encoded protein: CASSVRDYSNQPQHF.

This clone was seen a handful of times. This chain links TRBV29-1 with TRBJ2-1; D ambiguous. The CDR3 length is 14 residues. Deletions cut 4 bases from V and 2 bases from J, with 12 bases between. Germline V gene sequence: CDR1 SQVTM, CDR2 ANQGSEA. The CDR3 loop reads CSVVEVFPYNEQFF. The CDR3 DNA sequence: TGCAGCGTTGTCGAGGTCTTTCCCTACAATGAGCAGTTCTTC.

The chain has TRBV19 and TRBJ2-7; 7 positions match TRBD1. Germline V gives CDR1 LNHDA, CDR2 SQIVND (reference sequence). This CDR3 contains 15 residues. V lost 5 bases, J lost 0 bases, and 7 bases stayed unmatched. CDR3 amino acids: CASSPRTGGSYEQYF. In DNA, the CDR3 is TGTGCCAGTAGTCCCCGGACAGGAGGCTCCTACGAGCAGTACTTC.

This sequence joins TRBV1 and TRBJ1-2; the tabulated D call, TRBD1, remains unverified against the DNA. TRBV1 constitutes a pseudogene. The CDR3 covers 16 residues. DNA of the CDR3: TGCACCAGCAGGAAAAGGAGCCCACAGGGGACCTATGGCTACACCTTC. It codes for CTSRKRSPQGTYGYTF.

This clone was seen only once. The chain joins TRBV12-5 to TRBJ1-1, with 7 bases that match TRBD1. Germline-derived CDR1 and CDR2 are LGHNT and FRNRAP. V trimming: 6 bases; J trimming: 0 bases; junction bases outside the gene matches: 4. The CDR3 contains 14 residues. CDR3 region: CASGPGQLNTEAFF. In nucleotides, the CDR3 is TGTGCTAGTGGACCGGGACAGTTGAACACTGAAGCTTTCTTT. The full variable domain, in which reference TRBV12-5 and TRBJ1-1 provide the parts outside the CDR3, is DARVTQTPRHKVTEMGQEVTMRCQPILGHNTVFWYRQTMMQGLELLAYFRNRAPLDDSGMPKDRFSAEMPDATLATLKIQPSEPRDSAVYFCASGPGQLNTEAFFGQGTRLTVV.

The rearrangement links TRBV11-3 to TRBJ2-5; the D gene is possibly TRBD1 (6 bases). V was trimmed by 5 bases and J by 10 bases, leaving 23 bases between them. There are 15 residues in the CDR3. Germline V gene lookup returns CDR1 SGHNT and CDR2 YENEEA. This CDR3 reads CASSIGQPGTGCQYF. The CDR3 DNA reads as TGTGCCAGCAGCATCGGACAGCCTGGGACGGGGTGCCAGTACTTC.

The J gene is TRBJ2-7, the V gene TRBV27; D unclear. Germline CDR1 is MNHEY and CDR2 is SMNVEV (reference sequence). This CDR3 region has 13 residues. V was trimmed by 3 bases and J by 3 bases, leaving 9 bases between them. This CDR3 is CASSFGQYYEQYF. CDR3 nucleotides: TGTGCCAGCAGTTTTGGTCAGTACTACGAGCAGTACTTC.

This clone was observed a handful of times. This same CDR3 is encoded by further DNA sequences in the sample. CDR3 amino acids: CASSYSRGSPLHF. CDR3 nucleotides: TGTGCCAGCAGTTACTCTCGGGGTTCACCCCTCCACTTT. The chain links TRBV6-5 to TRBJ1-6; no clear D. V was pared by 0 bases and J by 9 bases, with 6 bases between. There are 13 residues in the CDR3. Germline loops: CDR1 MNHEY, CDR2 SVGAGI.

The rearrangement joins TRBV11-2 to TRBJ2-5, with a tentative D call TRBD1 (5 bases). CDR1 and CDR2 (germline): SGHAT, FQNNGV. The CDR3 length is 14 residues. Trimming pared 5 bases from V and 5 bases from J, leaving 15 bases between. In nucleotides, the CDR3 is TGTGCCAGCAGCCCCAAGATGGGGCGGGAGACCCAGTACTTC. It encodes CASSPKMGRETQYF. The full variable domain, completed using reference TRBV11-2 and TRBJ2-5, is EAGVAQSPRYKIIEKRQSVAFWCNPISGHATLYWYQQILGQGPKLLIQFQNNGVVDDSQLPKDRFSAERLKGVDSTLKIQPAKLEDSAVYLCASSPKMGRETQYFGPGTRLLVL.

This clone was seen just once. The CDR3 loop is CASSLGGNEQYF. In nucleotides, the CDR3 is TGCGCCAGCAGCCTAGGCGGTAACGAGCAGTACTTC. The chain employs TRBV4-1 and TRBJ2-7; D remains unclear. The CDR3 has 12 residues. CDR1 MGHRA and CDR2 YSYEKL come from the germline V gene. Deletions cut 4 bases from V and 5 bases from J, with 9 bases between.

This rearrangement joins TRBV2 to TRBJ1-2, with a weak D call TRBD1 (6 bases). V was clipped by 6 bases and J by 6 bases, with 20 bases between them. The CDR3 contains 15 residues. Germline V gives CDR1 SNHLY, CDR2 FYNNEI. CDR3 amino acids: CASRPRPRGEDGYTF. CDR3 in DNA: TGTGCCAGCAGGCCCCGACCCAGGGGTGAAGATGGCTACACCTTC.

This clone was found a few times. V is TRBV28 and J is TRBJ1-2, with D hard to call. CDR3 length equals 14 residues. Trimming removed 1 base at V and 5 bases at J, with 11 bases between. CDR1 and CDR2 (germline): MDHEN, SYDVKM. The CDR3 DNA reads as TGTGCCAGCAGTTTATCGGGTTATGGATATGGCTACACCTTC. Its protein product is CASSLSGYGYGYTF.

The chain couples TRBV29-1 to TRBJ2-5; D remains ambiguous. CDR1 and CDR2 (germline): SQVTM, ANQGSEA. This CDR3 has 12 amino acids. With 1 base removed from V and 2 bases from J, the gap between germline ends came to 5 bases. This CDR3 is CSVEVRQETQYF. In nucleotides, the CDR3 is TGCAGCGTTGAAGTCAGGCAAGAGACCCAGTACTTC.

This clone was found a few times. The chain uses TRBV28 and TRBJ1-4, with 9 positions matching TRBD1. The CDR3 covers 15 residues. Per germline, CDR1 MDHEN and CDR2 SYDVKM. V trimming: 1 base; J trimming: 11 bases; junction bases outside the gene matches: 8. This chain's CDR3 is CASSLSGQGRNKLFF. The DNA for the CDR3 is TGTGCCAGCAGTTTATCGGGACAGGGAAGGAATAAACTGTTTTTT.

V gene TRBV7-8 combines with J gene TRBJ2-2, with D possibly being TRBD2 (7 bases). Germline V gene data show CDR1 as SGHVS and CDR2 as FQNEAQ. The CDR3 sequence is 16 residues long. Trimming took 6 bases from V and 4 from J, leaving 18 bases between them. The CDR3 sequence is CASSQSGGAGTGELFF. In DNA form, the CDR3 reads TGTGCCAGCAGTCAGTCGGGGGGCGCCGGCACCGGGGAGCTGTTTTTT.

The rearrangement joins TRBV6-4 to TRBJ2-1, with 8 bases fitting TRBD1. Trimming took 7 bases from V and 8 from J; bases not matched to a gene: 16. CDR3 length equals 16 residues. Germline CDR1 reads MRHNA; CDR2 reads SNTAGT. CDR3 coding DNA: TGTGCCAGCAAAGGACAGGGCAATAGACCGGGGGATGAGCAGTTCTTC. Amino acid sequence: CASKGQGNRPGDEQFF.

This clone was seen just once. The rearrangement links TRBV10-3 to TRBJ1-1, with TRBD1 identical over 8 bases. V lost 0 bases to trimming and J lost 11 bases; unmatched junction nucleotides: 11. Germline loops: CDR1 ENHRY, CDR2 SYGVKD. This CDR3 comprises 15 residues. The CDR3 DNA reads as TGTGCCATCAGTGAGTCGTGGCAGGGGGCATTCCGGGCTTTCTTT. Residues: CAISESWQGAFRAFF.

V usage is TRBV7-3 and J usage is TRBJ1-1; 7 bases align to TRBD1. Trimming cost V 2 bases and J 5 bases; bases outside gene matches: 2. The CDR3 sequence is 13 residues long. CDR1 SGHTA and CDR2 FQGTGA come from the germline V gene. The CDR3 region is CASSLQGETEAFF. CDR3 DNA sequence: TGTGCCAGCAGCTTACAGGGGGAAACTGAAGCTTTCTTT.

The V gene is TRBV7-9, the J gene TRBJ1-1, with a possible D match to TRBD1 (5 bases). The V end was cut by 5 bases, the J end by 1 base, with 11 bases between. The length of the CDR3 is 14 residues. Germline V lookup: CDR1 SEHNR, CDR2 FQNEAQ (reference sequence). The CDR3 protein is CASSAGLWNTEAFF. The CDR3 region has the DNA TGTGCCAGCAGCGCGGGACTCTGGAACACTGAAGCTTTCTTT. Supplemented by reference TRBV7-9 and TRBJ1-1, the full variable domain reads DTGVSQNPRHKITKRGQNVTFRCDPISEHNRLYWYRQTLGQGPEFLTYFQNEAQLEKSRLLSDRFSAERPKGSFSTLEIQRTEQGDSAMYLCASSAGLWNTEAFFGQGTRLTVV.

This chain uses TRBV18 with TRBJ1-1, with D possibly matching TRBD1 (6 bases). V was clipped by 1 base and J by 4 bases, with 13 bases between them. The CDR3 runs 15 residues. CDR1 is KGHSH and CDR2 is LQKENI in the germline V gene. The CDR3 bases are TGTGCCAGCTCACCACAGGGGGTTCGAGGCACTGAAGCTTTCTTT. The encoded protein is CASSPQGVRGTEAFF.

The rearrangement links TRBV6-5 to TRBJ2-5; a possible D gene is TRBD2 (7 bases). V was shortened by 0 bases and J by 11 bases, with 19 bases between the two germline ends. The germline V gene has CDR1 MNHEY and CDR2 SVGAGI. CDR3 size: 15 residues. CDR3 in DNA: TGTGCCAGCAGTTACTCGGACGCATCGGGGGGCACTCAGTACTTC. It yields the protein CASSYSDASGGTQYF.

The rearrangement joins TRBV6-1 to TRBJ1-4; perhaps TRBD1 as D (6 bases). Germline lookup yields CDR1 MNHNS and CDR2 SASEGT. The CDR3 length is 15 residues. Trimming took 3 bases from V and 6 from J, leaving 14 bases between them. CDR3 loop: CASSELAQGDEKLFF. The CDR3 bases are TGTGCCAGCAGTGAGTTGGCACAGGGTGATGAAAAACTGTTTTTT.

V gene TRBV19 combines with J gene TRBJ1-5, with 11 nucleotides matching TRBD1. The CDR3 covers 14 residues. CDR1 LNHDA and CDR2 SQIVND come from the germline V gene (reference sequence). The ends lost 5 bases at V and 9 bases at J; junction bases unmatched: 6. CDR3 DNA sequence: TGTGCCAGTAGTGGAGGACAGGGGGCATCGCCCCAGCATTTT. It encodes CASSGGQGASPQHF.

CDR3 DNA sequence: TGTGCCAGCAGTGGGGACACACGGGAGACCCAGTACTTC. This codes for CASSGDTRETQYF. The rearrangement joins TRBV2 to TRBJ2-5, with D possibly TRBD1 on 6 matching bases. The CDR3 length is 13 residues. V gave up 4 bases and J gave up 5 bases, with 11 bases separating them. CDR1 SNHLY and CDR2 FYNNEI come from the germline V gene.

Here the CDR3 DNA reads TGCGCCAGCAGCTTGGGGGACAGGGGGCGGACAGATACGCAGTATTTT. Translating gives CASSLGDRGRTDTQYF. The chain uses TRBV5-1 and TRBJ2-3; 12 bases line up with TRBD1. V trimming: 0 bases; J trimming: 3 bases; junction bases outside the gene matches: 2. CDR1 SGHRS and CDR2 YFSETQ come from the germline V gene. This CDR3 contains 16 residues.

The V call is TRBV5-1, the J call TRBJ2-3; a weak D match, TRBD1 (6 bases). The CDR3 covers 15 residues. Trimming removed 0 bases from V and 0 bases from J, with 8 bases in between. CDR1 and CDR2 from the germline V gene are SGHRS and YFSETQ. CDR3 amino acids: CASSLGTVSTDTQYF. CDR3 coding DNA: TGCGCCAGCAGCTTGGGGACAGTCAGCACAGATACGCAGTATTTT.

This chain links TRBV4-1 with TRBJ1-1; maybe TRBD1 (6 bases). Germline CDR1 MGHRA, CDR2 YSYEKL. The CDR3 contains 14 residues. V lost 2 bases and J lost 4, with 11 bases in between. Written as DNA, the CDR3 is TGCGCCAGCAGCCAAAGCATAGGGGGCACTGAAGCTTTCTTT. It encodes CASSQSIGGTEAFF.

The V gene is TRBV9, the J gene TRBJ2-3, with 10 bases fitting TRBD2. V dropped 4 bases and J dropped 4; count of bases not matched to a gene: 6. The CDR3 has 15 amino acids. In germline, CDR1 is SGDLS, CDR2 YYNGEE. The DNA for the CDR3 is TGTGCCAGCAGCCTGAGCGGGGGGGCCGCAGATACGCAGTATTTT. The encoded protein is CASSLSGGAADTQYF.